This T cell receptor beta chain is drawn from a study of response to subunit inactivated influenza vaccine. Broader study findings: With each seasonal influenza vaccination, the authors suggested, few new T cells are recruited.

This clonotype was picked up a small number of times. Its target is not known. V lost 5 bases to trimming and J lost 5 bases, with 15 bases between them. Germline loops: CDR1 LGHDT, CDR2 YNNKEL (reference sequence). The CDR3 totals 14 residues. In TCRdb, the RT-PCR reads were re-called with MiXCR into one record per CDR3 protein. The sample yields around 300,000 distinct CDR3 sequences, 22% seen once. The clonotype was recovered from a man aged 50-75 years who received an inactivated influenza vaccine. The chain carries TRBV3-1 and TRBJ1-1; TRBD1 is a possible D gene (6 bases). The sequencing used PBMCs from blood, collected approximately 20 months after vaccination. DNA of the CDR3: TGTGCCAGCAGCAGCAACGGGAGGGGGACTGAAGCTTTCTTT. Amino acids: CASSSNGRGTEAFF.